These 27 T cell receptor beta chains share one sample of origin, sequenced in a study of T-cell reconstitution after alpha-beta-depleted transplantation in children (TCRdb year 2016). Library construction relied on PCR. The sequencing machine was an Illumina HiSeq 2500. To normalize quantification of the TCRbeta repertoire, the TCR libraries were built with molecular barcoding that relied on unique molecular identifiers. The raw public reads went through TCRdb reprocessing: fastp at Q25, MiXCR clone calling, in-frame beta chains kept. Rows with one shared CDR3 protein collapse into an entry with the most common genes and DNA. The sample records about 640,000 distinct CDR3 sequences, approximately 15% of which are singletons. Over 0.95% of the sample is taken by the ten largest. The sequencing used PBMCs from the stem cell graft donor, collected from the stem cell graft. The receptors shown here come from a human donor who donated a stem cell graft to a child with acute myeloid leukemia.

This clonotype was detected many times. CDR3 sequence: CAISESSLYGYTF. The CDR3 DNA follows: TGTGCCATCAGTGAGTCTTCCCTCTATGGCTACACCTTC. V usage is TRBV10-3 and J usage is TRBJ1-2; D is uncertain. This CDR3 has 13 residues. V dropped 0 bases and J dropped 4 bases, with 6 bases sitting between them. The germline gives CDR1 ENHRY, CDR2 SYGVKD.

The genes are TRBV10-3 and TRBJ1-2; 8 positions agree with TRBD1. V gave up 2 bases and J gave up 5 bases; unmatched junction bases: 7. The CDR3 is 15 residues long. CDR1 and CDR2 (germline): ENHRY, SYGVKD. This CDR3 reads CAISEDMTGAYGYTF. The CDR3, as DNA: TGTGCCATCAGTGAGGATATGACAGGGGCTTATGGCTACACCTTC.

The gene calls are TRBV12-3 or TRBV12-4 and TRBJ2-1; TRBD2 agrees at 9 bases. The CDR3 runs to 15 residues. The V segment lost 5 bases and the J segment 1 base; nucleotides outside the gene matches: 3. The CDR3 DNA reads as TGTGCCAGCAGTCATAGCGGGGGTTCCTACAATGAGCAGTTCTTC. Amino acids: CASSHSGGSYNEQFF.

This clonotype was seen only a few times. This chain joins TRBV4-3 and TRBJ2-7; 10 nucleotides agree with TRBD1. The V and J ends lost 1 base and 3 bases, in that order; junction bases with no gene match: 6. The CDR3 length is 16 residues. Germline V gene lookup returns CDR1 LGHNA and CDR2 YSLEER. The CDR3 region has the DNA TGCGCCAGCAGCCAAGGCCGGGACAGGGGACTCTACGAGCAGTACTTC. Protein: CASSQGRDRGLYEQYF.

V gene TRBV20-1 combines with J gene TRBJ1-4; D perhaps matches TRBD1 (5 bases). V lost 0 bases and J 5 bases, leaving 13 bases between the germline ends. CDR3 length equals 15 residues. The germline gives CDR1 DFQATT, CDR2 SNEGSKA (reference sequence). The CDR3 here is CSARDPGAGNEKLFF. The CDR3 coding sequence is TGCAGTGCTAGAGATCCCGGGGCAGGAAATGAAAAACTGTTTTTT.

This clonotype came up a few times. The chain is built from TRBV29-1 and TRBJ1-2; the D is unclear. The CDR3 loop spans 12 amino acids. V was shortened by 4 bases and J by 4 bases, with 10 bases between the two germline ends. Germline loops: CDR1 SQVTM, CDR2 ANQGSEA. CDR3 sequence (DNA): TGCAGCGTTGGGGAGGGAAGCTATGGCTACACCTTC. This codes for CSVGEGSYGYTF.

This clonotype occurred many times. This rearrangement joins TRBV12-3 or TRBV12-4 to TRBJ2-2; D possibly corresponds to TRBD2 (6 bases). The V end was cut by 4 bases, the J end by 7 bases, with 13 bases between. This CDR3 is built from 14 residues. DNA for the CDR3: TGTGCCAGCAGTTCACTGGAGGGGCACGGGGAGCTGTTTTTT. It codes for CASSSLEGHGELFF.

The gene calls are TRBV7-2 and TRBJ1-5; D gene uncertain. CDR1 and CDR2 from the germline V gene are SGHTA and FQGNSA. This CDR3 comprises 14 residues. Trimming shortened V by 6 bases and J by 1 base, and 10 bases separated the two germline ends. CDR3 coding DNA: TGTGCCAGCAGACAACAATCGAGCAATCAGCCCCAGCATTTT. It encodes CASRQQSSNQPQHF. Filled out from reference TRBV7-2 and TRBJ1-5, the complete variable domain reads GAGVSQSPSNKVTEKGKDVELRCDPISGHTALYWYRQSLGQGLEFLIYFQGNSAPDKSGLPSDRFSAERTGGSVSTLTIQRTQQEDSAVYLCASRQQSSNQPQHFGDGTRLSIL.

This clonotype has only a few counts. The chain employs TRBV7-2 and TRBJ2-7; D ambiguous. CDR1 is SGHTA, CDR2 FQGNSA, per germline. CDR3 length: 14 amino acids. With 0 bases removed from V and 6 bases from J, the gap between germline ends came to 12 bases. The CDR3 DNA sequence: TGTGCCAGCAGCTTAGCTTACCCCATCGGCGAGCAGTACGTC. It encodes CASSLAYPIGEQYV.

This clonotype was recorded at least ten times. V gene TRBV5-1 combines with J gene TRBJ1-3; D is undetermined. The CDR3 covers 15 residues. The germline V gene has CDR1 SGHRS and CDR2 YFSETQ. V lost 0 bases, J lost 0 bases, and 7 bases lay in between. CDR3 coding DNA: TGCGCCAGCAGCTTGGATGGGAGCTCTGGAAACACCATATATTTT. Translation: CASSLDGSSGNTIYF.

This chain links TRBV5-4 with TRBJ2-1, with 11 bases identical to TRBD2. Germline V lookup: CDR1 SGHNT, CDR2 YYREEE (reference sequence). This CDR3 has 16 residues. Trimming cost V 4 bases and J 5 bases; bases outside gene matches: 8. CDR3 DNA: TGTGCCAGCAGCCTCGTAGCGGGGGGGATCCACAATGAGCAGTTCTTC. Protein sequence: CASSLVAGGIHNEQFF.

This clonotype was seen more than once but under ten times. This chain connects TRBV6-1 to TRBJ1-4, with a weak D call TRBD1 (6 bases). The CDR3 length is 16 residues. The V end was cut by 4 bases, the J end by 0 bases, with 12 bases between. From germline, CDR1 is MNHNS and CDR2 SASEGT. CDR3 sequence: CASSGGGTATNEKLFF. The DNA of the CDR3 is TGTGCCAGCAGTGGGGGGGGCACAGCAACTAATGAAAAACTGTTTTTT.

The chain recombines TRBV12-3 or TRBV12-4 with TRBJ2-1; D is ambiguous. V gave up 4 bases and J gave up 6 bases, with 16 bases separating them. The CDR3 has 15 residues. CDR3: CASSSSLSGPNEQFF. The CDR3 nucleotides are TGTGCCAGCAGTTCGTCCCTGTCGGGTCCCAATGAGCAGTTCTTC.

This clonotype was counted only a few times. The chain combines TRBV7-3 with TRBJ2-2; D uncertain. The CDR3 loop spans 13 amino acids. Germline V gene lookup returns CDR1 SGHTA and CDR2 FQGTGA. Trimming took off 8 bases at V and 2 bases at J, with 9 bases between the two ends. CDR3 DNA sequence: TGTGCCAGCGGCGGCAGAAACACCGGGGAGCTGTTTTTT. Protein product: CASGGRNTGELFF.

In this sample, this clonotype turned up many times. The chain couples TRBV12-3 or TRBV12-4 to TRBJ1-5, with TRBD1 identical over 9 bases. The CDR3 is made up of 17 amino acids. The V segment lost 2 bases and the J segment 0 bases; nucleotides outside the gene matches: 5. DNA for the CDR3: TGTGCCAGCAGTTTATGGACAGGGGCTTATAGCAATCAGCCCCAGCATTTT. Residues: CASSLWTGAYSNQPQHF.

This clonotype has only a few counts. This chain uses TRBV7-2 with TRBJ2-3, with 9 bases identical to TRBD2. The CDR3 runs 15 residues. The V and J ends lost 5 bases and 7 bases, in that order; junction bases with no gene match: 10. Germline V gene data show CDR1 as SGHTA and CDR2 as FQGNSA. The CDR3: CASSPALAGSYTQYF. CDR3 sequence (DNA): TGTGCCAGCAGCCCGGCGCTAGCGGGGTCGTATACGCAGTATTTT.

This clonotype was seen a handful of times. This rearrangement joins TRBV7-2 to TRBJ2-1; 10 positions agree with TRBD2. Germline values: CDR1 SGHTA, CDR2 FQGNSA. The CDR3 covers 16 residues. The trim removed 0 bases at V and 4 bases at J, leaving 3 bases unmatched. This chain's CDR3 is CASSLAASGGYNEQFF. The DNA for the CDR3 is TGTGCCAGCAGCTTAGCTGCTAGCGGGGGATACAATGAGCAGTTCTTC.

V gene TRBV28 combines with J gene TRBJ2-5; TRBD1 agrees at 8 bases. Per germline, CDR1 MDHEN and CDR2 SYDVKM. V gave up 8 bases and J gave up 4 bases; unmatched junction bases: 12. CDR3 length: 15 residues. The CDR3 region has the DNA TGTGCCAGCGCTTCGGGACAGGCATCCAGAGAGACCCAGTACTTC. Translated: CASASGQASRETQYF. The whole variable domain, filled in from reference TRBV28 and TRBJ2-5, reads DVKVTQSSRYLVKRTGEKVFLECVQDMDHENMFWYRQDPGLGLRLIYFSYDVKMKEKGDIPEGYSVSREKKERFSLILESASTNQTSMYLCASASGQASRETQYFGPGTRLLVL.

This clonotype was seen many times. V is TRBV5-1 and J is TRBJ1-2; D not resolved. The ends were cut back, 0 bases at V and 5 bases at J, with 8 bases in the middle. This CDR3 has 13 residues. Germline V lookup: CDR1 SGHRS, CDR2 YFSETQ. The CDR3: CASSLDSQYGYTF. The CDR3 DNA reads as TGCGCCAGCAGCTTGGATTCGCAGTATGGCTACACCTTC.

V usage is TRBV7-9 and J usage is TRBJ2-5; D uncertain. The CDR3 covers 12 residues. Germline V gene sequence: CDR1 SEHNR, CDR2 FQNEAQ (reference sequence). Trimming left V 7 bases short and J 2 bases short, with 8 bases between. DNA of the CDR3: TGTGCCAGCAAAAGTCTTCAAGAGACCCAGTACTTC. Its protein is CASKSLQETQYF.

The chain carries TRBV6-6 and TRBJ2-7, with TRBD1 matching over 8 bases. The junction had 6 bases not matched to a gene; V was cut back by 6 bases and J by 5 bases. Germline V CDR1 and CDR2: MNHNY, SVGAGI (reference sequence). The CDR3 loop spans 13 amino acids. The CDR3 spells CASSRTGRNEQYV. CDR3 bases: TGTGCCAGCAGCAGGACAGGGCGTAACGAGCAGTACGTC.

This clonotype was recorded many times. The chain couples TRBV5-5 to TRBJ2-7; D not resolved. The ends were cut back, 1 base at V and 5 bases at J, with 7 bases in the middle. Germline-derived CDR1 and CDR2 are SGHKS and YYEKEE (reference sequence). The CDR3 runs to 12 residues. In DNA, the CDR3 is TGTGCCAGCAGCTTGTTCGAGCACGAGCAGTACTTC. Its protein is CASSLFEHEQYF.

As DNA, the CDR3 is TGTGCCAGCAGCCCAGCTAATATCGGGGGTTACAATGAGCAGTTCTTC. Translation: CASSPANIGGYNEQFF. The chain couples TRBV11-2 to TRBJ2-1; possibly TRBD2 for D (6 bases). Per germline, CDR1 SGHAT and CDR2 FQNNGV. The CDR3 is made up of 16 amino acids. Deletions cut 5 bases from V and 4 bases from J, with 18 bases between.

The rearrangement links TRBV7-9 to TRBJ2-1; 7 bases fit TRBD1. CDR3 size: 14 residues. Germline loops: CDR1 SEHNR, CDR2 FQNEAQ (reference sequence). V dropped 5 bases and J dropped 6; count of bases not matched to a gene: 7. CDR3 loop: CASSQWDRSNEQFF. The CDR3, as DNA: TGTGCCAGCAGCCAATGGGACAGATCCAATGAGCAGTTCTTC.

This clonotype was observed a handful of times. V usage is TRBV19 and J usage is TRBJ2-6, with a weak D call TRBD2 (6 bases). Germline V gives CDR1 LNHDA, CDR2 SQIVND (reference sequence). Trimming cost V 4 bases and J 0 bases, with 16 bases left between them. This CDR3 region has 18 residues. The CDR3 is CASSSLPGLTSGANVLTF. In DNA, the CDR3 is TGTGCCAGTAGTAGCCTTCCGGGACTCACCTCTGGGGCCAACGTCCTGACTTTC.

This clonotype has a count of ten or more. The CDR3 sequence is CSVGGDTTYEQYF. CDR3 in DNA: TGCAGCGTTGGGGGGGACACCACCTACGAGCAGTACTTC. The chain employs TRBV29-1 and TRBJ2-7; D may match TRBD1 or TRBD2 (6 bases each). The germline V gene has CDR1 SQVTM and CDR2 ANQGSEA. CDR3 size: 13 residues. Trimming removed 4 bases at V and 2 bases at J, with 12 bases between.

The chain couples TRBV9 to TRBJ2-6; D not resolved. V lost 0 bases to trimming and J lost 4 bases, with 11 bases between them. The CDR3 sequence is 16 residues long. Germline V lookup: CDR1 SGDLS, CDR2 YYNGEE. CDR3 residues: CASSVASVSGANVLTF. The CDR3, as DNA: TGTGCCAGCAGCGTAGCATCAGTATCCGGGGCCAACGTCCTGACTTTC.